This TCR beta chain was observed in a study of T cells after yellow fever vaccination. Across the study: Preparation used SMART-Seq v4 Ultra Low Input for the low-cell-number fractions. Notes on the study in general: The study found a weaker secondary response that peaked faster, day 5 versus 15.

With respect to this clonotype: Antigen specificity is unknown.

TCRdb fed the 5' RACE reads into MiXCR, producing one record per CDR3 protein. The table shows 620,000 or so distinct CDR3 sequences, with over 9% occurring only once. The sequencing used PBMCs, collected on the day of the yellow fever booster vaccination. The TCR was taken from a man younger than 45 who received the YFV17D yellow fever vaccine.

CDR3 sequence reads: CASSLATSEDTQYF. The DNA of the CDR3 is TGTGCCAGCAGCTTGGCTACCTCTGAAGATACGCAGTATTTT. The V and J genes are TRBV5-5 and TRBJ2-3; no firm D call. This CDR3 has 14 amino acids. The germline V gene encodes CDR1 SGHKS and CDR2 YYEKEE (reference sequence). V dropped 0 bases and J dropped 5 bases, with 10 bases sitting between them.